Listed below are T cell receptor beta chains from one sample, sequenced in a study of radiotherapy plus CTLA-4 blockade in lung cancer. Sequenced by immunoSEQ multiplex PCR; TCRdb stores in-frame clones only, minus some. The table includes tens of thousands of clones, 78% detected once. The sequencing here drew on peripheral blood, taken from a patient treated with radiotherapy plus ipilimumab. Receptors originate from a human donor with non-small cell lung cancer who had a complete response to radiotherapy plus ipilimumab. CDR3s leave out the opening cysteine and the closing phenylalanine or tryptophan.

j_gene,v_gene,len,CDR3aa
TRBJ2-3,TRBV5-1,14,ASSNWGQGHLDTQY
TRBJ1-5,TRBV27,15,ASSFRGDPLANQPQH
TRBJ1-2,TRBV9,11,ASSVGPASGYT
TRBJ2-3,TRBV7-8,15,ASSSIPGLAGVYTQY
TRBJ1-5,TRBV19,13,ASSIGQGASQPQH
TRBJ1-2,TRBV19,13,ASRDPGTTNYGYT
TRBJ1-5,TRBV19,13,ASSNEQGGNQPQH
TRBJ2-5,TRBV6-6,12,ASSYPDRGGTQY
TRBJ2-1,TRBV5-1,13,ASSLTLAGVNEQF
TRBJ1-1,TRBV2,12,ASLRGGENTEAF
TRBJ1-3,TRBV4-3,15,ASSQDPDTSSGNTIY
TRBJ1-2,TRBV5-4,12,ASSSYRRNYGYT
TRBJ2-3,TRBV9,13,ASSVYGVSTDTQY
TRBJ2-2,TRBV9,11,ASSPLVSGELF
TRBJ1-1,TRBV18,12,ASSPQGSDTEAF
TRBJ1-2,TRBV5-1,12,ASSLVSGVRGYT
TRBJ1-1,TRBV2,11,ASSLDRNTEAF
TRBJ2-5,TRBV6-6,13,ASSYRQGRQETQY
TRBJ2-2,TRBV2,13,ASSGAGLGTGELF
TRBJ2-7,TRBV7-2,10,ASSLRTYEQY
TRBJ1-2,TRBV6-5,13,ASSRTGETNYGYT
TRBJ2-3,TRBV5-4,14,ASSSPGTHGTDTQY
TRBJ1-1,TRBV21-1,13,ASSKGGLTGTEAF
TRBJ1-5,TRBV5-8,10,ASIPRVGPQH
TRBJ2-2,TRBV5-4,12,ASSQTGGSGELF
TRBJ2-7,TRBV7-2,12,ASSLALDSYEQY
TRBJ2-1,TRBV15,12,ATSNGGGSWEQF
TRBJ1-1,TRBV7-9,13,ASSRPNPVNTEAF
TRBJ2-3,TRBV6-5,14,ASSSLTSEIDSTQY
TRBJ1-1,TRBV13,10,ASSSRALEAF
TRBJ2-7,TRBV10-3,9,AIGQGGEQY
TRBJ2-2,TRBV5-1,13,ASSLASTSNGELF
TRBJ2-1,TRBV29-1,16,SVTGTSGRDNLWDEQF
TRBJ1-1,TRBV9,13,ASSPHGTGDTEAF
TRBJ2-1,TRBV7-9,13,ASSLVGGAINEQF
TRBJ1-1,TRBV5-4,13,ASSPNSNLNTEAF
TRBJ2-1,TRBV11-3,14,ASSLITGQGRNEQF
TRBJ2-3,TRBV18,11,ASSPDTTDTQY
TRBJ1-4,TRBV7-9,12,ASSDDRDNEKLF
TRBJ2-2,TRBV18,11,ASSPTETGELF
TRBJ1-5,TRBV19,13,ASSIDREPSQPQH
TRBJ1-2,TRBV18,13,ASSPGQGGNYGYT
TRBJ2-1,TRBV27,12,ASSLSEQYNEQF
TRBJ2-1,TRBV5-1,19,ASSLPEIQRQYPAKYNEQF
TRBJ1-4,TRBV7-8,13,ASSLGDRDREKLF
TRBJ1-1,TRBV6-1,11,ASSSSRGTEAF
TRBJ2-6,TRBV5-8,14,ASSHWGGPGANVLT
TRBJ2-5,TRBV4-1,15,ASSQSLPGQGGETQY
TRBJ1-2,TRBV7-9,12,ASSLRGGNYGYT
TRBJ2-1,TRBV29-1,11,SVETDSYNEQF
TRBJ1-5,TRBV19,10,ATARIDSFQH
TRBJ1-2,TRBV6-6,12,ASIPGGAYYGYT
TRBJ2-2,TRBV10-2,14,ASSESPGDHTGELF
TRBJ2-7,TRBV18,13,ASSPGTGRTYEQY
TRBJ1-3,TRBV30,10,AWKADGNTIY
TRBJ2-3,TRBV5-4,13,ASSLLGGGTDTQY
TRBJ2-3,TRBV2,11,ASLATSTDTQY
TRBJ1-4,TRBV11-2,13,ASSLEDRGNEKLF
TRBJ2-7,TRBV5-1,13,ASSIGTPGIHEQY